The present TCR beta chain was sequenced within a study of OX40 agonist ivuxolimab in advanced cancers. Study findings and constraints: The antigens recognized by the expanded peripheral T cells, that is their antigen specificity, were not determined. In CD8+ T cells, expanded clones were on average more numerous than in CD4+. Among the least clonally expanded were partial responders at 0.1-3.0 mg/kg.

This clone was counted once. Its antigen is currently unknown. Libraries were prepared by immunoSEQ multiplex PCR; TCRdb keeps only in-frame clonotypes and omits some of them. The table has tens of thousands of clones, about 88% seen once. Germline CDR1 reads SGHRS; CDR2 reads YFSETQ. The CDR3 is made up of 12 amino acids. Trimming pared 2 bases from V and 8 bases from J, leaving 10 bases between. The genes are TRBV5-1 and TRBJ1-1; D may be TRBD1 (6 bases). The receptor comes from an adult with an advanced solid tumor such as melanoma, head and neck, liver or kidney cancer. The sequenced sample was CD4+ or CD8+ T cells sorted from blood, obtained in a trial of the OX40 agonist ivuxolimab. The CDR3 DNA follows: TGCGCCAGCAGCTTTAGGACAGACGAAGCTTTCTTT. Translating it yields CASSFRTDEAFF.